Each of the 16 T cell receptor beta chains below was sequenced from the same sample in a study of beta chain features in type 1 diabetes. Sequenced material consisted of expressed TCRB transcripts (all of the isolated RNA was reverse transcribed). Sequencing used immunoSEQ multiplex PCR; TCRdb keeps in-frame clones, though not all of them. This table has approximately 470,000 clones, about 32% appearing once. Sequencing was done on a sample of naive CD4+ T cells from blood. These receptor sequences come from a man aged 18 to 30 in good health.

The rearrangement uses TRBV15 and TRBJ2-5; D unresolved. Trimming stripped 3 bases from V and 4 bases from J, with 3 bases between. In germline, CDR1 is LNHNV, CDR2 YYDKDF (reference sequence). This CDR3 spans 11 amino acids. In DNA form, the CDR3 reads TGTGCCACCAGCAGGGCAGAGACCCAGTACTTC. Translation gives CATSRAETQYF. Full variable domain (outside the CDR3, taken from reference TRBV15 and TRBJ2-5): DAMVIQNPRYQVTQFGKPVTLSCSQTLNHNVMYWYQQKSSQAPKLLFHYYDKDFNNEADTPDNFQSRRPNTSFCFLDIRSPGLGDTAMYLCATSRAETQYFGPGTRLLVL.

This clone was detected only a few times. This chain links TRBV7-2 with TRBJ2-3; either TRBD1 or TRBD2 may fit D (5 bases each). This CDR3 is 15 amino acids long. The germline gives CDR1 SGHTA, CDR2 FQGNSA. Trimming shortened V by 8 bases and J by 0 bases, and 15 bases separated the two germline ends. The CDR3: CASGPIGASTDTQYF. DNA for the CDR3: TGTGCCAGCGGCCCTATCGGGGCTAGCACAGATACGCAGTATTTT.

This clone was counted only a few times. The J gene is TRBJ1-5, the V gene TRBV6-1, with D uncertain. The CDR3 totals 13 residues. V lost 5 bases, J lost 7 bases, and 12 bases lay in between. From germline, CDR1 is MNHNS and CDR2 SASEGT. The DNA for the CDR3 is TGTGCCAGCAGTTATGTTCGGGAGCAGCCCCAGCATTTT. Translated: CASSYVREQPQHF.

The chain joins TRBV7-2 to TRBJ2-1; weak D call: TRBD2 (5 bases). The ends were cut back, 4 bases at V and 8 bases at J, with 18 bases in the middle. This CDR3 is 15 amino acids long. Germline CDR1 SGHTA, CDR2 FQGNSA. CDR3 nucleotides: TGTGCCAGCAGCTCCCCCCTGCGGACTTACGATGAGCAGTTCTTC. Its protein is CASSSPLRTYDEQFF.

In this sample, this clone turned up a few times. V usage is TRBV21-1 and J usage is TRBJ2-5; whether TRBD2, the table's D call, matches the DNA was not checked. TRBV21-1 counts as a pseudogene. The CDR3 is 15 residues long. CDR3 nucleotides: TGTGCCAGCAGCAAAAGGCTGGCGGATCAAGAGACCCAGTACTTC. As protein: CASSKRLADQETQYF.

The J gene is TRBJ2-1, the V gene TRBV11-1, with a possible D match to TRBD1 (5 bases). V lost 5 bases, J lost 9 bases, and 14 bases lay in between. In germline, CDR1 is SGHAT, CDR2 FQDESV (reference sequence). This CDR3 has 13 residues. CDR3 nucleotides: TGTGCCAGCAGCCCGACAGTTACAAGTGAGCAGTTCTTC. Encoded protein: CASSPTVTSEQFF.

This chain uses TRBV2 with TRBJ2-2, with 9 nucleotides matching TRBD2. The CDR3 runs 15 residues. The junction had 3 bases not matched to a gene; V was cut back by 3 bases and J by 4 bases. Germline V gene sequence: CDR1 SNHLY, CDR2 FYNNEI. The CDR3 nucleotides read TGTGCCAGCAGTGAGGGGACTAGCTCCACCGGGGAGCTGTTTTTT. It is translated as CASSEGTSSTGELFF.

This clone has just a few counts. The identical CDR3 is also encoded by other nucleotide sequences in the sample. The chain carries TRBV10-3 and TRBJ2-1; no firm D call. V lost 8 bases and J lost 1, with 12 bases in between. The germline gives CDR1 ENHRY, CDR2 SYGVKD. This CDR3 region has 14 residues. The CDR3 loop reads CAIGLAGSYNEQFF. As DNA, the CDR3 is TGTGCCATCGGTCTGGCAGGATCCTACAATGAGCAGTTCTTC.

Only a few counts were recorded for this clone. This chain joins TRBV23-1 and TRBJ2-6; D gene ambiguous. TRBV23-1 is assigned to the ORF class and has an uncertain function. V lost 4 bases and J 1 base, leaving 11 bases between the germline ends. The CDR3 is made up of 16 amino acids. Written as DNA, the CDR3 is TGCGCCAGCAGTCCCTGGTGCATTTCTGGGGCCAACGTCCTGACTTTC. Protein: CASSPWCISGANVLTF.

V is TRBV5-1 and J is TRBJ2-7, with 7 bases matching TRBD2. CDR1 and CDR2 (germline): SGHRS, YFSETQ. The CDR3 runs 14 residues. Unmatched junction bases numbered 10, after V lost 7 bases and J lost 3 bases. This chain's CDR3 is CASARGGSGYEQYF. The CDR3 coding sequence is TGCGCCAGCGCCCGCGGGGGATCGGGCTACGAGCAGTACTTC.

The chain combines TRBV25-1 with TRBJ2-5; 8 bases match TRBD2. Matching the DNA end better, TRBJ2-7 makes the J call doubtful. Germline V lookup: CDR1 MGHDK, CDR2 SYGVNS. The CDR3 has 15 residues. This CDR3 reads CASRRSGSSSYEQYF. CDR3 DNA: TGTGCCAGCAGAAGAAGCGGGAGTAGCTCCTACGAGCAGTACTTC.

CDR3 sequence: CASSWSGRRDTQYF. In nucleotides, the CDR3 is TGTGCCAGCAGCTGGTCCGGGAGGAGGGATACGCAGTATTTT. The genes are TRBV7-9 and TRBJ2-3; 7 bases align to TRBD2. With V trimmed by 4 bases and J by 6 bases, 7 bases remained unmatched. The CDR3 extends over 14 amino acids. From germline, CDR1 is SEHNR and CDR2 FQNEAQ (reference sequence).

This clone was seen more than once but under ten times. The V call is TRBV15, the J call TRBJ2-1; a weak D match, TRBD2 (5 bases). The germline V gene encodes CDR1 LNHNV and CDR2 YYDKDF (reference sequence). V dropped 1 base and J dropped 6 bases, with 16 bases sitting between them. The CDR3 is 16 amino acids. The CDR3 spells CATSRVPRPRGNEQFF. The CDR3 DNA sequence: TGTGCCACCAGCAGAGTTCCCCGCCCACGGGGCAATGAGCAGTTCTTC.

This clone occurred a few times. The chain combines TRBV25-1 with TRBJ1-1, with D perhaps matching TRBD1 (5 bases). The V and J ends lost 0 bases and 4 bases respectively, with 18 bases between them. Per the germline V gene, CDR1 is MGHDK and CDR2 is SYGVNS. This CDR3 spans 17 amino acids. The CDR3 nucleotides read TGTGCCAGCAGTGAATACGGGGCAGGGCTGAGGGGCACTGAAGCTTTCTTT. This encodes CASSEYGAGLRGTEAFF.

This clone was counted only a few times. The chain uses TRBV20-1 and TRBJ2-7, with D perhaps matching TRBD1 (5 bases). This CDR3 contains 11 residues. Germline V gene lookup returns CDR1 DFQATT and CDR2 SNEGSKA (reference sequence). V was pared by 6 bases and J by 4 bases, with 10 bases between. Written as DNA, the CDR3 is TGCAGTGCCTCGCGACAGTACGAGCAGTACTTC. Amino acids: CSASRQYEQYF.

Only a few counts were recorded for this clone. This chain joins TRBV15 and TRBJ2-7; 10 bases fit TRBD2. The CDR3 sequence is 16 residues long. The V and J ends lost 3 bases and 5 bases, in that order; junction bases with no gene match: 10. CDR1 is LNHNV, CDR2 YYDKDF, per germline (reference sequence). In nucleotides, the CDR3 is TGTGCCACCAGCAGCCCCCGAGCGGGAGGGCCGGACGAGCAGTACTTC. Residues: CATSSPRAGGPDEQYF.